Listed below are T cell receptor beta chains from one sample, sequenced in a study of blood T cell repertoires in COVID-19. The method was immunoSEQ multiplex PCR; TCRdb's version includes in-frame clones alone and lacks a portion of them. The sample has roughly 68,000 clones, less than 85% seen once. The specimen sequenced was peripheral blood. These receptors originate from a woman older than 75 with acute or convalescent COVID-19. The CDR3 runs from the conserved cysteine through the conserved F or W. The D gene is left open where the match is weak. For some rows the clone size is stated as once, few or many, or as a class when expanded; others skip it.

V gene	D gene	J gene	clone size	CDR3 protein	CDR3 DNA
TRBV5-1	-	TRBJ2-1	-	CASSLYDSYNEQFF	TGCGCCAGCAGCTTGTATGACAGCTACAATGAGCAGTTCTTC
TRBV5-1	-	TRBJ1-2	-	CASSLAADRGYTF	TGCGCCAGCAGCTTGGCCGCGGACAGAGGCTACACCTTC
TRBV3-1/TRBV3-2	-	TRBJ2-7	-	CASSLPGGEQYF	TGTGCCAGCAGCCTCCCCGGGGGCGAGCAGTACTTC
TRBV5-1	-	TRBJ2-7	-	CASSSDTNRDEQYF	TGCGCCAGCAGCTCGGACACTAACAGGGACGAGCAGTACTTC
TRBV5-1	TRBD1	TRBJ2-3	-	CASSIPTQGVADTQYF	TGCGCCAGCAGCATCCCAACTCAGGGGGTGGCAGATACGCAGTATTTT
TRBV19	-	TRBJ2-4	-	CASSTTGMGTKNIQYF	TGTGCCAGTAGTACGACGGGGATGGGGACCAAAAACATTCAGTACTTC
TRBV12-5	-	TRBJ1-6	few	CASGDYSSPLHF	TGTGCTAGTGGAGACTATTCTTCACCCCTCCACTTT
TRBV5-8	-	TRBJ1-1	-	CASSFLQGITEAFF	TGTGCCAGCAGTTTTCTTCAGGGTATCACTGAAGCTTTCTTT
TRBV2	-	TRBJ1-2	-	CASTKGVGDYTF	TGTGCCAGCACTAAAGGGGTAGGGGACTACACCTTC
TRBV7-2	-	TRBJ2-5	once	CASSLGAVETQYF	TGTGCCAGCAGCTTAGGGGCCGTGGAGACCCAGTACTTC
TRBV20-1	TRBD1	TRBJ2-7	-	CSASKGQHISYEQYF	TGCAGTGCTAGTAAGGGACAGCACATTTCCTACGAGCAGTACTTC
TRBV7-8	-	TRBJ2-1	many	CASSLRGSNSHNEQFF	TGTGCCAGCAGCTTACGCGGTAGCAATTCCCACAATGAGCAGTTCTTC
TRBV7-3	-	TRBJ2-1	-	CASTQVGGNNEQFF	TGTGCCAGCACCCAGGTGGGGGGAAACAATGAGCAGTTCTTC
TRBV10-1	-	TRBJ1-1	-	CASSRDSNTEAFF	TGCGCCAGCAGTAGGGACTCGAACACTGAAGCTTTCTTT
TRBV24-1	TRBD2	TRBJ2-2	-	CATSDPHPSGQNTGELFF	TGTGCCACCAGTGACCCCCACCCTAGCGGGCAAAACACCGGGGAGCTGTTTTTT
TRBV30	-	TRBJ1-1	-	CAWSVAREGSAFF	TGTGCCTGGAGTGTAGCCAGGGAGGGCTCAGCTTTCTTT
TRBV10-1	TRBD1	TRBJ1-1	-	CASSAGTDLANEAFF	TGCGCCAGCAGTGCCGGGACAGATCTTGCAAATGAAGCTTTCTTT
TRBV19	-	TRBJ1-5	-	CASTRTASNQPQHF	TGTGCCAGTACAAGGACAGCGTCCAATCAGCCCCAGCATTTT
TRBV3-1/TRBV3-2	-	TRBJ1-5	-	CASSPTAGGNQPQHF	TGTGCCAGCAGCCCTACGGCAGGGGGCAATCAGCCCCAGCATTTT
TRBV19	-	TRBJ1-5	-	CASSIGQDGRPQHF	TGTGCCAGTAGTATAGGACAGGACGGTAGGCCCCAGCATTTT
TRBV5-4	TRBD2	TRBJ2-5	-	CASSSGTTETQYF	TGTGCCAGCAGCTCCGGGACTACCGAGACCCAGTACTTC
TRBV5-1	TRBD1	TRBJ1-1	-	CASSWGQGNLNTEAFF	TGCGCCAGCAGCTGGGGACAGGGGAACTTGAACACTGAAGCTTTCTTT
TRBV19	-	TRBJ2-3	-	CASSIGASAADTQYF	TGTGCCAGTAGTATAGGGGCTAGCGCCGCAGATACGCAGTATTTT
TRBV19	-	TRBJ1-2	-	CASSISAGGTYTF	TGTGCCAGTAGTATTTCGGCGGGGGGGACCTACACCTTC
TRBV14	TRBD1	TRBJ2-7	-	CASSQGTGRIYEQYF	TGTGCCAGCAGCCAGGGGACAGGGAGGATCTACGAGCAGTACTTC
TRBV12-3/TRBV12-4	-	TRBJ2-7	-	CASSPLGVREQYF	TGTGCCAGCAGCCCCCTAGGAGTACGGGAGCAGTACTTC
TRBV19	TRBD1	TRBJ1-2	-	CASSIAGTGLFYGYTF	TGTGCCAGTAGTATAGCTGGGACAGGCCTATTCTATGGCTACACCTTC
TRBV2	-	TRBJ2-1	-	CASSEGYQEQFF	TGTGCCAGCAGTGAAGGATATCAGGAGCAGTTCTTC
TRBV12-3/TRBV12-4	-	TRBJ2-1	once	CASSLVDFLQFF	TGTGCCAGCAGTTTAGTAGATTTCCTCCAGTTCTTC
TRBV15	TRBD1	TRBJ1-1	-	CATSRTGADAEAFF	TGTGCCACCAGCAGGACAGGGGCAGATGCTGAAGCTTTCTTT
TRBV2	-	TRBJ2-3	-	CASRRDSRTDTQYF	TGTGCCAGCAGACGGGACTCGAGAACAGATACGCAGTATTTT
TRBV20-1	-	TRBJ2-5	-	CSARGGETQYF	TGCAGTGCTAGGGGGGGAGAGACCCAGTACTTC
TRBV19	-	TRBJ1-3	-	CASSIVGQGVGTIYF	TGTGCCAGTAGTATAGTTGGCCAGGGTGTCGGCACCATATATTTT
TRBV19	-	TRBJ2-4	-	CASSPPGRVGSDIQYF	TGTGCCAGTAGCCCCCCGGGCAGGGTAGGATCGGACATTCAGTACTTC
TRBV10-2	-	TRBJ2-1	once	CASSESGSWNEQFF	TGCGCCAGCAGTGAGTCGGGGAGTTGGAATGAGCAGTTCTTC
TRBV5-6	-	TRBJ1-1	-	CASSWRGAGRTEAFF	TGTGCCAGCAGTTGGCGGGGGGCAGGGCGGACTGAAGCTTTCTTT
TRBV7-6	TRBD1	TRBJ2-1	-	CASSAQGQGGNEQFF	TGTGCCAGCAGCGCCCAGGGACAGGGGGGCAATGAGCAGTTCTTC
TRBV29-1	-	TRBJ2-1	-	CSVENPARSSYNEQFF	TGCAGCGTTGAAAACCCAGCAAGGAGCTCCTACAATGAGCAGTTCTTC
TRBV7-9	-	TRBJ2-1	-	CASSRQTGTGRREQFF	TGTGCCAGCAGCCGACAAACCGGGACTGGCAGGAGGGAGCAGTTCTTC
TRBV27	-	TRBJ2-3	-	CASSPHITDTQYF	TGTGCCAGCAGTCCACACATAACAGATACGCAGTATTTT
TRBV9	-	TRBJ2-2	-	CASSVVGAGELFF	TGTGCCAGCAGCGTAGTGGGAGCCGGGGAGCTGTTTTTT
TRBV4-1	-	TRBJ2-2	-	CASSQELAMGAGELFF	TGCGCCAGCAGCCAAGAACTAGCAATGGGGGCCGGGGAGCTGTTTTTT
TRBV3-1/TRBV3-2	-	TRBJ1-2	-	CASSLGGSNYGYTF	TGTGCCAGCAGCCTTGGGGGCTCTAACTATGGCTACACCTTC
TRBV15	-	TRBJ1-4	-	CATSISTTNEKLFF	TGTGCCACCAGCATAAGCACAACTAATGAAAAACTGTTTTTT
TRBV5-6	-	TRBJ1-1	-	CASSFWSTEAFF	TGTGCCAGCAGCTTCTGGAGTACTGAAGCTTTCTTT
TRBV2	TRBD2	TRBJ2-7	-	CASSGRTSGLSYEQYF	TGTGCCAGCAGCGGGCGAACTAGCGGGCTCTCCTACGAGCAGTACTTC
TRBV29-1	TRBD2	TRBJ2-1	-	CSVAGTSGRGGSYNEQFF	TGCAGCGTTGCCGGGACTAGCGGGAGAGGGGGCTCCTACAATGAGCAGTTCTTC
TRBV11-3	-	TRBJ2-3	-	CASRGHRRADTQYF	TGTGCCAGCAGGGGACATCGAAGGGCAGATACGCAGTATTTT
TRBV6-5	-	TRBJ2-7	-	CASSSTLRGAKQYF	TGTGCCAGCAGTTCCACTCTGAGAGGTGCAAAGCAGTACTTC